This T cell receptor beta chain was identified in a study of blood T cells in healthy people across ages. Whole-study results and caveats: In long-lived donors, naive CD4+ cell counts and diversity exceeded those of aged donors.

CDR1 and CDR2 (germline): MDHEN, SYDVKM. This CDR3 has 12 amino acids. Trimming stripped 5 bases from V and 8 bases from J, with 12 bases between. As to this clonotype: Its antigen is undetermined.

With a J-beta primer mix and a sample-barcoded 5' primer, a second PCR ran roughly 6 to 11 cycles. MiXCR, applied by TCRdb to the 5' RACE reads, yields one record per CDR3 protein. Here the sample spans roughly 900,000 distinct CDR3 sequences, under 30% being singletons. This clonotype was obtained from a woman older than 75 in good health. The source material was blood. The chain uses TRBV28 and TRBJ1-2; perhaps TRBD1 as D (5 bases). The CDR3, as DNA: TGTGCCAGCAGTAGGGACCCCTGGGGCTACACCTTC. The encoded protein is CASSRDPWGYTF.